This entry lists 22 T cell receptor beta chains sequenced from one sample in a study of identifying expanded T cells in peripheral blood. The data were produced by immunoSEQ multiplex PCR, yet TCRdb's version contains in-frame clones alone and is incomplete. The sample shows approximately 110,000 clones, 88% of them seen only once. The sample taken for sequencing was blood. These receptors all stem from a person aged 18 to 75 in good health.

The chain couples TRBV9 to TRBJ1-4; maybe TRBD1 (6 bases). There are 13 residues in the CDR3. Between the trimmed V and J ends, which lost 3 bases and 8 bases, there was a span of 11 bases. Germline V gene data show CDR1 as SGDLS and CDR2 as YYNGEE. CDR3 nucleotides: TGTGCCAGCAGCGACAGGGAGGGGGAAAAACTGTTTTTT. It yields the protein CASSDREGEKLFF.

The J gene is TRBJ1-3, the V gene TRBV21-1. TRBV21-1 represents a pseudogene. The CDR3 runs 17 residues. The CDR3 region has the DNA TGTGCCAGCAGCAAAGCGCTTTTGGGGGGCACTGGAAACACCATATATTTT. It specifies CASSKALLGGTGNTIYF.

V usage is TRBV11-2 and J usage is TRBJ2-3, with 10 bases that match TRBD2. Germline-derived CDR1 and CDR2 are SGHAT and FQNNGV. V trimming: 6 bases; J trimming: 0 bases; junction bases outside the gene matches: 9. This CDR3 is 17 amino acids long. In DNA form, the CDR3 reads TGTGCCAGCAGACGGGGGGCTAGCGGGAGTAGCACAGATACGCAGTATTTT. The encoded protein is CASRRGASGSSTDTQYF.

V is TRBV7-2 and J is TRBJ2-5, with D perhaps matching TRBD2 (6 bases). CDR1 and CDR2 (germline): SGHTA, FQGNSA. The V and J ends lost 1 base and 5 bases respectively, with 14 bases between them. CDR3 length: 15 residues. CDR3 sequence reads: CASSLVGGHRETQYF. The CDR3 DNA follows: TGTGCCAGCAGCTTAGTGGGGGGTCATAGGGAGACCCAGTACTTC. Together with reference TRBV7-2 and TRBJ2-5, the CDR3 gives the full variable domain: GAGVSQSPSNKVTEKGKDVELRCDPISGHTALYWYRQSLGQGLEFLIYFQGNSAPDKSGLPSDRFSAERTGGSVSTLTIQRTQQEDSAVYLCASSLVGGHRETQYFGPGTRLLVL.

This chain links TRBV11-3 with TRBJ2-1, with D maybe TRBD2 (6 bases). Germline CDR1 SGHNT, CDR2 YENEEA. V lost 6 bases to trimming and J lost 2 bases, with 14 bases between them. This CDR3 is 15 amino acids long. CDR3 protein: CASSTRTTAYNEQFF. DNA of the CDR3: TGTGCCAGCAGTACGCGGACTACCGCCTACAATGAGCAGTTCTTC.

The chain uses TRBV7-2 and TRBJ2-3; 9 nucleotides line up with TRBD2. CDR1 SGHTA and CDR2 FQGNSA come from the germline V gene. V was pared by 1 base and J by 3 bases, with 8 bases of the junction left unmatched. This CDR3 region has 17 residues. Here the CDR3 DNA reads TGTGCCAGCAGCTTAGTAGGCGGGGGGGCCATTACAGATACGCAGTATTTT. Its translation: CASSLVGGGAITDTQYF.

The chain carries TRBV6-6 and TRBJ1-6; D remains ambiguous. The CDR3 length is 13 residues. V lost 6 bases and J 9 bases, leaving 12 bases between the germline ends. Germline-derived CDR1 and CDR2 are MNHNY and SVGAGI (reference sequence). CDR3 sequence (DNA): TGTGCCAGCAGCACCAGGTCCACTTCACCCCTCCACTTT. Protein sequence: CASSTRSTSPLHF.

This sequence joins TRBV28 and TRBJ2-7, with 7 bases matching TRBD1. V trimming: 11 bases; J trimming: 5 bases; junction bases outside the gene matches: 6. There are 11 residues in the CDR3. Germline CDR1 reads MDHEN; CDR2 reads SYDVKM. CDR3 sequence reads: CAASTGHEQYF. CDR3 sequence (DNA): TGTGCCGCGTCGACAGGGCACGAGCAGTACTTC.

The genes are TRBV6-1 and TRBJ1-2; tentatively, D is TRBD1 (6 bases). V was pared by 0 bases and J by 6 bases, with 11 bases between. The CDR3 loop spans 14 amino acids. CDR1 is MNHNS, CDR2 SASEGT, per germline. CDR3 amino acids: CASSEAVGGDGYTF. CDR3 DNA sequence: TGTGCCAGCAGTGAAGCGGTAGGGGGAGATGGCTACACCTTC.

The chain links TRBV19 to TRBJ1-1, with 7 bases fitting TRBD1. Germline lookup yields CDR1 LNHDA and CDR2 SQIVND (reference sequence). V shed 3 bases and J 1 base; nucleotides not matched to a gene: 8. The CDR3 has 16 amino acids. This CDR3 is CASSMLPGTANTEAFF. CDR3 coding DNA: TGTGCCAGTAGTATGCTCCCCGGGACAGCGAACACTGAAGCTTTCTTT.

The J gene is TRBJ2-7, the V gene TRBV6-6; D unresolved. Germline CDR1 and CDR2: MNHNY and SVGAGI (reference sequence). Deletions cut 6 bases from V and 3 bases from J, with 6 bases between. This CDR3 comprises 11 residues. The CDR3 DNA reads as TGTGCCAGCAGCGACTTCTACGAGCAGTACTTC. It translates to CASSDFYEQYF.

This clone was seen a single time. The gene calls are TRBV10-3 and TRBJ1-4; D is undetermined. The CDR3 length is 19 residues. The germline V gene encodes CDR1 ENHRY and CDR2 SYGVKD. Trimming cost V 0 bases and J 0 bases, with 17 bases left between them. This chain's CDR3 is CAISESGSYNLATNEKLFF. The CDR3, as DNA: TGTGCCATCAGTGAGTCGGGCAGTTACAACCTTGCAACTAATGAAAAACTGTTTTTT.

Written as DNA, the CDR3 is TGTGCCACCCAAGTCAAAAGCTCCTACAATGAGCAGTTCTTC. Its protein product is CATQVKSSYNEQFF. V usage is TRBV15 and J usage is TRBJ2-1; no firm D call. This CDR3 has 14 residues. V was cut by 8 bases and J by 0 bases, with 11 bases left in between. Germline CDR1 and CDR2: LNHNV and YYDKDF (reference sequence).

A note on this clone: Other DNA sequences in this specimen translate into the identical CDR3. CDR3 nucleotide sequence: TGTGCCAGCAGCCAACAGAGGAACACTGAAGCTTTCTTT. It yields the protein CASSQQRNTEAFF. The gene calls are TRBV7-3 and TRBJ1-1; D gene ambiguous. V gave up 5 bases and J gave up 1 base, with 8 bases separating them. The germline gives CDR1 SGHTA, CDR2 FQGTGA. This CDR3 has 13 amino acids.

The J gene is TRBJ2-6, the V gene TRBV19, with D perhaps being TRBD1 or TRBD2 (5 bases each). Looked up from germline, CDR1 is LNHDA and CDR2 is SQIVND (reference sequence). Deletions cut 5 bases from V and 0 bases from J, with 8 bases between. The CDR3 is 15 residues long. The CDR3 nucleotides read TGTGCCAGTAGTTACGGGACCTCTGGGGCCAACGTCCTGACTTTC. This gives the protein CASSYGTSGANVLTF.

This chain links TRBV7-8 with TRBJ1-1; tentative D call: TRBD1 (5 bases). This CDR3 has 15 residues. Looked up from germline, CDR1 is SGHVS and CDR2 is FQNEAQ. V lost 0 bases and J 8 bases, leaving 16 bases between the germline ends. CDR3 in DNA: TGTGCCAGCAGCTTAGCCCCTGGCAGGGAATCCGAAGCTTTCTTT. It yields the protein CASSLAPGRESEAFF.

The chain has TRBV30 and TRBJ1-5, with D possibly being TRBD1 (6 bases). CDR1 and CDR2 from the germline V gene are GTSNPN and SVGIG (reference sequence). The CDR3 consists of 16 residues. V was trimmed by 2 bases and J by 0 bases, leaving 14 bases between them. In nucleotides, the CDR3 is TGTGCCTGGAGTCCCGGACAGTTTTATAGCAATCAGCCCCAGCATTTT. Translation gives CAWSPGQFYSNQPQHF.

The chain links TRBV6-4 to TRBJ2-1, with D hard to call. V lost 0 bases and J 5 bases, leaving 5 bases between the germline ends. The CDR3 covers 13 residues. Per the germline V gene, CDR1 is MRHNA and CDR2 is SNTAGT. The CDR3 DNA sequence: TGTGCCAGCAGTGACTCTTCTCACAATGAGCAGTTCTTC. Protein sequence: CASSDSSHNEQFF.

J is TRBJ2-2 and V is TRBV19; D possibly corresponds to TRBD2 (5 bases). Germline loops: CDR1 LNHDA, CDR2 SQIVND (reference sequence). The length of the CDR3 is 16 residues. V lost 6 bases and J lost 1, with 15 bases in between. CDR3 in amino acids: CASRIRRVVNTGELFF. DNA of the CDR3: TGTGCCAGTAGGATACGGCGGGTGGTGAACACCGGGGAGCTGTTTTTT.

The V gene is TRBV11-2, the J gene TRBJ2-2; 8 nucleotides line up with TRBD1. Unmatched junction bases numbered 5, after V lost 6 bases and J lost 5 bases. The CDR3 spans 14 residues. Germline CDR1 reads SGHAT; CDR2 reads FQNNGV. In nucleotides, the CDR3 is TGTGCCAGCAGTTCTACAGGGGGAACCGGGGAGCTGTTTTTT. Its translation: CASSSTGGTGELFF.

With regard to this clone: A much larger clone differs by one base, so this may be a read error. The gene calls are TRBV5-5 and TRBJ1-2; 8 bases fit TRBD1. The CDR3 is 14 amino acids. J lost 4 bases, V lost 0 bases, and 2 bases had no gene match. CDR1 is SGHKS and CDR2 is YYEKEE in the germline V gene (reference sequence). Here the CDR3 reads CASSLGQGFYGYTF. The CDR3 bases are TGTGCCAGCAGCTTGGGACAGGGGTTCTATGGCTACACCTTC.

The V and J genes are TRBV25-1 and TRBJ1-4; 10 bases fit TRBD1. This CDR3 spans 18 amino acids. J gave up 7 bases and V 1 base, and 12 bases lay outside the gene matches. Germline V lookup: CDR1 MGHDK, CDR2 SYGVNS. CDR3 coding DNA: TGTGCCAGCAGTGAATCCTCGGGACAGGGGTTAATGGGTGAAAAACTGTTTTTT. It translates to CASSESSGQGLMGEKLFF.